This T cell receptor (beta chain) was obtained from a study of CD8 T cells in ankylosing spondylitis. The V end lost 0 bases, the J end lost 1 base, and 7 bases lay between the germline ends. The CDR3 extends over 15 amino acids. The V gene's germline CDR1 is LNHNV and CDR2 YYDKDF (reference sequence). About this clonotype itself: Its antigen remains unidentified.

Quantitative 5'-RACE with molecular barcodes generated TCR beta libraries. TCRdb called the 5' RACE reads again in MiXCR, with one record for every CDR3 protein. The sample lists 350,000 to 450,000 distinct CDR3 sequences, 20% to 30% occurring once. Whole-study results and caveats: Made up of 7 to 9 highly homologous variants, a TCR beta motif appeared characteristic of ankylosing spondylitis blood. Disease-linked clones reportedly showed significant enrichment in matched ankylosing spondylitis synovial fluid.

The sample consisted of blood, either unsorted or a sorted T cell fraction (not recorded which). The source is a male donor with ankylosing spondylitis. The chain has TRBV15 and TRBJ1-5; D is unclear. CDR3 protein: CATSRDIRSNQPQHF. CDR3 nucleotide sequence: TGTGCCACCAGCAGAGACATCCGAAGCAATCAGCCCCAGCATTTT.